This passage covers 24 T cell receptor beta chains from one sample sequenced in a study of patients and donors after allogeneic stem cell transplantation. From the RT-PCR reads, TCRdb called clonotypes with MiXCR, one entry per CDR3 protein. The table includes approximately 170,000 distinct CDR3 sequences, around 28% detected once. Sequencing input: blood, either unsorted or a sorted T cell fraction (not recorded which). These receptors all stem from a human donor who was either an allogeneic HSCT recipient or a stem cell or donor lymphocyte infusion donor (not recorded which). It is not recorded whose cells these are; they may come from a transplant donor.

The rearrangement links TRBV12-3 or TRBV12-4 to TRBJ2-6; 7 nucleotides line up with TRBD1. CDR3 size: 15 residues. V shed 5 bases and J 2 bases; nucleotides not matched to a gene: 3. The CDR3 DNA sequence: TGTGCCAGCAGTCGACAGGGCACTGGGGCCAACGTCCTGACTTTC. It encodes CASSRQGTGANVLTF.

This rearrangement joins TRBV10-3 to TRBJ1-5; 10 positions agree with TRBD1. V gave up 9 bases and J gave up 6 bases; unmatched junction bases: 8. CDR1 and CDR2 (germline): ENHRY, SYGVKD. This CDR3 comprises 14 residues. The CDR3 DNA sequence: TGTGCCATTTCGAGACAGGGGGCGGGTCAGCCCCAGCATTTT. It specifies CAISRQGAGQPQHF.

The gene calls are TRBV9 and TRBJ1-4; D is uncertain. Trimming removed 0 bases from V and 7 bases from J, with 16 bases in between. Looked up from germline, CDR1 is SGDLS and CDR2 is YYNGEE. There are 16 residues in the CDR3. CDR3 nucleotides: TGTGCCAGCAGCGTAGGCTATTCGGGGTGGGGTGAAAAACTGTTTTTT. Translation gives CASSVGYSGWGEKLFF.

This clonotype was seen once. The CDR3 DNA reads as TGTGCCAGCAGCTTAGAACAGAGAGAGACCCAGTACTTC. Protein sequence: CASSLEQRETQYF. This rearrangement joins TRBV11-3 to TRBJ2-5; D is unresolved. V dropped 0 bases and J dropped 4 bases, with 6 bases sitting between them. This CDR3 is 13 amino acids long. CDR1 is SGHNT, CDR2 YENEEA, per germline.

This clonotype was detected a few times. The V gene is TRBV12-3 or TRBV12-4, the J gene TRBJ1-3; D remains unclear. Trimming took 3 bases from V and 0 from J, leaving 18 bases between them. This CDR3 comprises 18 residues. CDR3 bases: TGTGCCAGCAGTTTTGATTGGGTTCGACTGACCTCTGGAAACACCATATATTTT. Residues: CASSFDWVRLTSGNTIYF.

CDR3 nucleotide sequence: TGTGCCAGCAGCTCACCGGGACAGGGGGCGAGGGAGCAGTACTTC. It translates to CASSSPGQGAREQYF. The chain uses TRBV5-4 and TRBJ2-7, with 12 bases matching TRBD1. The CDR3 has 15 residues. With 3 bases clipped from V and 7 bases from J, the junction kept 8 bases outside the gene matches. Per the germline V gene, CDR1 is SGHNT and CDR2 is YYREEE (reference sequence).

J is TRBJ2-7 and V is TRBV7-9, with TRBD1 as a possible D gene (6 bases). Deletions cut 0 bases from V and 1 base from J, with 10 bases between. Germline V gene sequence: CDR1 SEHNR, CDR2 FQNEAQ (reference sequence). The CDR3 has 15 amino acids. The CDR3 DNA follows: TGTGCCAGCAGCTTAGCAACAGGGTCGTCCTACGAGCAGTACTTC. This sequence encodes CASSLATGSSYEQYF. The full variable domain, rest sourced from reference TRBV7-9 and TRBJ2-7, is DTGVSQNPRHKITKRGQNVTFRCDPISEHNRLYWYRQTLGQGPEFLTYFQNEAQLEKSRLLSDRFSAERPKGSFSTLEIQRTEQGDSAMYLCASSLATGSSYEQYFGPGTRLTVT.

In its sample, this clonotype was seen a few times. V and J are TRBV12-3 or TRBV12-4 and TRBJ1-3; D unclear. This CDR3 region has 14 residues. V shed 7 bases and J shed 2 bases, with 12 bases lying between them. In DNA, the CDR3 is TGTGCCAGCAAAACCCCACCGACTGGAAACACCATATATTTT. This translates into CASKTPPTGNTIYF.

This clonotype came up a few times. V and J are TRBV12-3 or TRBV12-4 and TRBJ1-5; possible D gene TRBD1, 6 bases. V shed 6 bases and J shed 4 bases, with 13 bases lying between them. This CDR3 contains 14 residues. CDR3 sequence reads: CASSPGAQNQPQHF. Written as DNA, the CDR3 is TGTGCCAGCAGCCCAGGGGCTCAAAATCAGCCCCAGCATTTT.

There are a few counts of this clonotype. The rearrangement links TRBV6-5 to TRBJ2-7; weak D call: TRBD1 (7 bases). Germline values: CDR1 MNHEY, CDR2 SVGAGI. V was shortened by 2 bases and J by 7 bases, with 21 bases between the two germline ends. This CDR3 has 16 amino acids. This CDR3 reads CASSYDLIGQAGEQYF. CDR3 in DNA: TGTGCCAGCAGTTACGACCTGATTGGACAGGCGGGAGAGCAGTACTTC.

The rearrangement links TRBV5-1 to TRBJ2-3; 11 positions agree with TRBD2. The CDR3 runs 15 residues. V was clipped by 6 bases and J by 2 bases; unmatched bases: 5. Germline values: CDR1 SGHRS, CDR2 YFSETQ. This CDR3 is CASTRLAGSTDTQYF. The CDR3 coding sequence is TGCGCCAGCACCCGACTAGCGGGATCCACAGATACGCAGTATTTT.

This clonotype was found a few times. V usage is TRBV12-3 or TRBV12-4 and J usage is TRBJ1-5, with TRBD1 identical over 10 bases. J was trimmed by 4 bases and V by 3 bases; bases with no gene match: 6. The CDR3 is 16 residues long. CDR3 DNA: TGTGCCAGCAGTTTCGGGGGACAGGGGTTAAATCAGCCCCAGCATTTT. Protein sequence: CASSFGGQGLNQPQHF.

The J gene is TRBJ2-5, the V gene TRBV7-2; 7 bases map to TRBD1. J lost 5 bases, V lost 4 bases, and 7 bases had no gene match. CDR1 and CDR2 from the germline V gene are SGHTA and FQGNSA. This CDR3 is built from 14 residues. CDR3 nucleotides: TGTGCCAGCAGCTCGGGGACAGCCGGGGAGACCCAGTACTTC. It codes for CASSSGTAGETQYF.

This clonotype was detected only a few times. J is TRBJ1-3 and V is TRBV20-1; possible D gene TRBD1, 6 bases. V was shortened by 1 base and J by 8 bases, with 9 bases between the two germline ends. Germline V gene data show CDR1 as DFQATT and CDR2 as SNEGSKA (reference sequence). This CDR3 spans 12 amino acids. In DNA form, the CDR3 reads TGCAGTGCTAGAGGGACAGCGGACACCATATATTTT. This encodes CSARGTADTIYF.

This clonotype came up many times. The V and J genes are TRBV12-3 or TRBV12-4 and TRBJ1-1; D gene uncertain. This CDR3 is 15 amino acids long. The V end was cut by 0 bases, the J end by 4 bases, with 12 bases between. The CDR3 here is CASSLAVRTITEAFF. The CDR3 bases are TGTGCCAGCAGTTTAGCGGTAAGGACGATCACTGAAGCTTTCTTT.

This sequence joins TRBV4-2 and TRBJ2-1; D is undetermined. Trimming pared 0 bases from V and 2 bases from J, leaving 17 bases between. There are 18 residues in the CDR3. Germline V CDR1 and CDR2: LGHNA, YNFKEQ. CDR3 nucleotides: TGTGCCAGCAGCCAAGATGATTTGGCGGTCCTGGCCTACAATGAGCAGTTCTTC. Its protein is CASSQDDLAVLAYNEQFF.

The chain employs TRBV7-2 and TRBJ2-3, with D perhaps matching TRBD2 (6 bases). This CDR3 contains 15 residues. Trimming removed 1 base from V and 2 bases from J, with 10 bases in between. CDR1 is SGHTA and CDR2 is FQGNSA in the germline V gene. CDR3 amino acids: CASSLVGGDTDTQYF. In DNA, the CDR3 is TGTGCCAGCAGCTTAGTGGGCGGGGACACAGATACGCAGTATTTT.

The chain couples TRBV28 to TRBJ2-7, with 7 positions matching TRBD1. V shed 7 bases, J shed 3 bases, and the junction held 12 bases outside the gene matches. This CDR3 is built from 15 residues. Germline V gene lookup returns CDR1 MDHEN and CDR2 SYDVKM. This CDR3 is CASNVDREFFYEQYF. CDR3 DNA sequence: TGTGCCAGCAATGTCGACAGGGAATTTTTCTACGAGCAGTACTTC.

This clonotype has just a few counts. V and J are TRBV12-3 or TRBV12-4 and TRBJ1-1; no definite D call. Trimming left V 5 bases short and J 4 bases short, with 11 bases between. This CDR3 spans 13 amino acids. Here the CDR3 DNA reads TGTGCCAGCAGTCTCTCTACTGGCACTGAAGCTTTCTTT. Protein sequence: CASSLSTGTEAFF.

The chain couples TRBV9 to TRBJ1-2; unclear D gene. Per the germline V gene, CDR1 is SGDLS and CDR2 is YYNGEE. The CDR3 is 15 amino acids. With 7 bases removed from V and 8 bases from J, the gap between germline ends came to 24 bases. The CDR3 spells CASSPLAGEVRGYTF. The CDR3 DNA reads TGTGCCAGCTCACCATTGGCAGGCGAAGTGAGAGGCTACACCTTC.

This chain joins TRBV6-5 and TRBJ2-7; 9 bases are a match to TRBD2. CDR1 is MNHEY, CDR2 SVGAGI, per germline. Trimming took 5 bases from V and 3 from J; bases not matched to a gene: 8. This CDR3 spans 15 amino acids. The CDR3 loop reads CASSGLAGVIYEQYF. The DNA of the CDR3 is TGTGCCAGCAGTGGGTTAGCGGGAGTGATCTACGAGCAGTACTTC.

This clonotype appeared a few times. The rearrangement links TRBV28 to TRBJ1-6; D ambiguous. V lost 5 bases and J lost 6, with 8 bases in between. The CDR3 covers 13 residues. Per the germline V gene, CDR1 is MDHEN and CDR2 is SYDVKM. CDR3 nucleotide sequence: TGTGCCAGCAGTCGTTTTATTAATTCACCCCTCCACTTT. Its protein product is CASSRFINSPLHF.

The rearrangement joins TRBV29-1 to TRBJ2-7; the D gene could be TRBD1 or TRBD2 (7 bases each). V lost 6 bases and J lost 3, with 15 bases in between. This CDR3 has 13 residues. Germline V gene lookup returns CDR1 SQVTM and CDR2 ANQGSEA. CDR3 loop: CSVSQGGFYEQYF. The CDR3 DNA follows: TGCAGCGTGTCCCAGGGGGGGTTCTACGAGCAGTACTTC.

This clonotype was counted a few times. This chain links TRBV6-5 with TRBJ1-2; D is unresolved. Germline CDR1 is MNHEY and CDR2 is SVGAGI. Trimming stripped 2 bases from V and 3 bases from J, with 13 bases between. This CDR3 spans 15 amino acids. The DNA of the CDR3 is TGTGCCAGCAGTTACCTAATTACAGACTACTATGGCTACACCTTC. Protein: CASSYLITDYYGYTF.